A single T cell receptor (beta chain) is shown here with its context. These data come from a study of blood T cell repertoires in COVID-19. About the study: From the United States, Italy and Spain came samples of acute and convalescent COVID-19.

The CDR3 consists of 15 residues. Germline V gene data show CDR1 as SGHNT and CDR2 as YYREEE (reference sequence). The ends lost 4 bases at V and 3 bases at J; junction bases unmatched: 5. As originally analysed: It was from reference gene primer amplification that nucleated cell counts were estimated. The table came from immunoSEQ multiplex PCR; TCRdb's copy has only in-frame clones and leaves some out. That table is the source of V, J and clone size, and D and trimming were worked out from the DNA. The sample yields under 150,000 clones, more than 65% seen once. The material sequenced was peripheral blood. This chain joins TRBV5-4 and TRBJ2-7; 12 positions agree with TRBD1. The origin of this receptor is an older woman with acute or convalescent COVID-19. The CDR3 sequence is CASSLGTGGSYEQYF. In nucleotides, the CDR3 is TGTGCCAGCAGCCTTGGGACAGGGGGCAGCTACGAGCAGTACTTC.